These 10 T cell receptor beta chains came from one sample sequenced in a study of beta chain features in type 1 diabetes. The investigators reverse transcribed all of the isolated RNA, so they sequenced expressed TCRB transcripts. The protocol was immunoSEQ multiplex PCR, while the TCRdb copy is restricted to in-frame clones and leaves out a portion. This table has hundreds of thousands of clones, 14% appearing once. The source material was naive CD4+ T cells from blood. Every receptor here comes from a woman aged 40-49 years in good health.

This clone came up a few times. This rearrangement joins TRBV2 to TRBJ2-1; D is perhaps TRBD2 (5 bases). This CDR3 comprises 17 residues. CDR1 SNHLY and CDR2 FYNNEI come from the germline V gene. The V and J ends lost 4 bases and 7 bases respectively, with 23 bases between them. The CDR3 region has the DNA TGTGCCAGCAGTGGTACAACTGGCTCCGTCACGGGGAATGAGCAGTTCTTC. This encodes CASSGTTGSVTGNEQFF.

This rearrangement joins TRBV6-1 to TRBJ2-1; D may be TRBD1 (5 bases). The V end was cut by 4 bases, the J end by 7 bases, with 11 bases between. Germline values: CDR1 MNHNS, CDR2 SASEGT. This CDR3 region has 13 residues. This CDR3 reads CASSVGVWNEQFF. The DNA for the CDR3 is TGTGCCAGCAGTGTAGGGGTGTGGAATGAGCAGTTCTTC.

The chain couples TRBV5-1 to TRBJ2-3, with D possibly TRBD2 on 5 matching bases. V lost 4 bases, J lost 6 bases, and 12 bases lay in between. Germline assignment: CDR1 SGHRS and CDR2 YFSETQ. The CDR3 is 13 residues long. CDR3 loop: CASSVSGIDTQYF. The DNA for the CDR3 is TGCGCCAGCAGCGTCTCGGGGATCGATACGCAGTATTTT.

This chain uses TRBV5-1 with TRBJ1-2; tentatively, D is TRBD1 (6 bases). CDR3 length: 13 amino acids. Germline loops: CDR1 SGHRS, CDR2 YFSETQ. The V end lost 8 bases, the J end lost 8 bases, and 19 bases lay between the germline ends. The CDR3 here is CASSFGGAEGYTF. The CDR3 coding sequence is TGCGCCAGTTCCTTTGGGGGGGCTGAAGGCTACACCTTC.

This clone was detected a few times. The rearrangement uses TRBV25-1 and TRBJ1-5; D is unclear. CDR1 and CDR2 (germline): MGHDK, SYGVNS. The length of the CDR3 is 13 residues. The V gene lost 2 bases and the J gene lost 7 bases, with 9 bases spanning the gap. CDR3 residues: CASSEAGRQPQHF. Written as DNA, the CDR3 is TGTGCCAGCAGTGAAGCAGGTAGACAGCCCCAGCATTTT.

This clone was seen only a few times. The chain combines TRBV6-1 with TRBJ2-3; 8 bases line up with TRBD2. From germline, CDR1 is MNHNS and CDR2 SASEGT. The CDR3 length is 14 residues. The J segment lost 5 bases and the V segment lost 8 bases, leaving 9 bases of the junction unmatched. Here the CDR3 DNA reads TGTGCCAGCGCCCGAGCGGGGGAGGGAGATACGCAGTATTTT. It is translated as CASARAGEGDTQYF.

This clone turned up a few times. V gene TRBV25-1 combines with J gene TRBJ2-5; 8 bases map to TRBD2. CDR1 and CDR2 from the germline V gene are MGHDK and SYGVNS. The junction had 10 bases not matched to a gene; V was cut back by 3 bases and J by 4 bases. This CDR3 spans 16 amino acids. The CDR3 nucleotides are TGTGCCAGCAGTGATGTGCGCGGGGGGTTCGGAGAGACCCAGTACTTC. As protein: CASSDVRGGFGETQYF.

The chain is built from TRBV7-6 and TRBJ1-1, with 9 positions matching TRBD1. This CDR3 has 13 residues. CDR1 and CDR2 (germline): SGHVS, FNYEAQ. The trim removed 5 bases at V and 4 bases at J, leaving 2 bases unmatched. Written as DNA, the CDR3 is TGTGCCAGCAGCCTGGGACAGGGCACTGAAGCTTTCTTT. Its translation is CASSLGQGTEAFF.

The DNA of the CDR3 is TGCGCCAGCAGCCAAGACCCCCCGGACAGGGTGTTAGAAGCTTTCTTT. Translating it yields CASSQDPPDRVLEAFF. This chain links TRBV4-1 with TRBJ1-1, with 8 positions matching TRBD1. The CDR3 is 16 amino acids. With 0 bases clipped from V and 8 bases from J, the junction kept 11 bases outside the gene matches. The germline gives CDR1 MGHRA, CDR2 YSYEKL.

This clone was seen a handful of times. The chain is built from TRBV4-3 and TRBJ2-5; TRBD1 might be the D (6 bases). Germline CDR1 and CDR2: LGHNA and YSLEER. This CDR3 is 13 amino acids long. Trimming removed 2 bases at V and 4 bases at J, with 8 bases between. CDR3 protein: CASSQTGRETQYF. CDR3 coding DNA: TGCGCCAGCAGCCAAACAGGGCGAGAGACCCAGTACTTC.